One sample yielded the 9 T cell receptor beta chains listed below, sequenced in a study of shared clonotypes between healthy human individuals. The method was immunoSEQ multiplex PCR; TCRdb's version includes in-frame clones alone and lacks a portion of them. The data hold over a million clones, with about 80% observed a single time. The sequencing sample was made of memory CD4+ T cells from PBMCs. Described subset: CD45RA-negative fraction. Source of these receptors: a young man in good health. Some clones in this sample may be carry-over from other donors' samples.

The sample holds one count of this clone. V gene TRBV30 combines with J gene TRBJ2-1; 11 bases match TRBD2. Germline-derived CDR1 and CDR2 are GTSNPN and SVGIG (reference sequence). Trimming cost V 4 bases and J 4 bases; bases outside gene matches: 15. The CDR3 spans 18 residues. CDR3 nucleotide sequence: TGTGCCTGGACTGGTTTGTTGGGACTAGCGGTAAAGTACAATGAGCAGTTCTTC. It translates to CAWTGLLGLAVKYNEQFF.

In this sample, this clone turned up a few times. Other DNA sequences in this specimen translate into the identical CDR3. The rearrangement links TRBV28 to TRBJ1-2; perhaps TRBD1 as D (5 bases). The V and J ends lost 3 bases and 4 bases respectively, with 9 bases between them. Germline loops: CDR1 MDHEN, CDR2 SYDVKM. This CDR3 has 13 residues. CDR3 coding DNA: TGTGCCAGCAGTTTCGGGGGTACCTATGGCTACACCTTC. Translating it yields CASSFGGTYGYTF.

The chain recombines TRBV5-6 with TRBJ2-3; D may be TRBD1 (5 bases). Germline V gene lookup returns CDR1 SGHDT and CDR2 YYEEEE. Trimming pared 0 bases from V and 4 bases from J, leaving 12 bases between. There are 15 residues in the CDR3. In DNA, the CDR3 is TGTGCCAGCAGCTTGGATAGGGGAACCCCAGATACGCAGTATTTT. It codes for CASSLDRGTPDTQYF.

V usage is TRBV2 and J usage is TRBJ2-3; D is uncertain. Per germline, CDR1 SNHLY and CDR2 FYNNEI. V gave up 7 bases and J gave up 3 bases, with 17 bases separating them. The CDR3 has 15 amino acids. CDR3 coding DNA: TGTGCCAGCAAGAGAATCAAGCTCCTAACAGATACGCAGTATTTT. Translated, it gives CASKRIKLLTDTQYF.

A single count supports this clone. V is TRBV30 and J is TRBJ2-3; the D gene is possibly TRBD2 (5 bases). The CDR3 length is 14 residues. Germline V gene data show CDR1 as GTSNPN and CDR2 as SVGIG (reference sequence). V shed 0 bases and J shed 0 bases, with 7 bases lying between them. CDR3 in amino acids: CAWSVWTSTDTQYF. DNA for the CDR3: TGTGCCTGGAGTGTATGGACTAGCACAGATACGCAGTATTTT.

This clone was seen only a few times. This chain joins TRBV6-6 and TRBJ1-2; perhaps TRBD1 as D (6 bases). V lost 1 base, J lost 6 bases, and 9 bases lay in between. This CDR3 contains 13 residues. Germline V gene sequence: CDR1 MNHNY, CDR2 SVGAGI (reference sequence). CDR3 in DNA: TGTGCCAGCAGTTACTTGCAGGGGAATGGCTACACCTTC. Translation: CASSYLQGNGYTF.

The chain couples TRBV7-3 to TRBJ2-5; D ambiguous. The J call is uncertain, as TRBJ2-7 better fits the DNA end. The CDR3 has 11 amino acids. The germline V gene has CDR1 SGHTA and CDR2 FQGTGA. In nucleotides, the CDR3 is TGTGCCAGCAGCTTTCAGTACGAGCAGTACTTC. Amino acids: CASSFQYEQYF.

About this clone itself: The sample contains more than one DNA sequence encoding this CDR3. The chain carries TRBV28 and TRBJ1-5; 11 bases align to TRBD1. Germline CDR1 MDHEN, CDR2 SYDVKM. The ends lost 5 bases at V and 5 bases at J; junction bases unmatched: 2. This CDR3 has 14 amino acids. CDR3 in amino acids: CASSPGQGDQPQHF. The CDR3 DNA follows: TGTGCCAGCAGTCCGGGACAGGGGGATCAGCCCCAGCATTTT.

This clone was counted once. The CDR3 DNA reads as TGTGCCAGCAGCCCCCTGGGCTACGAGCAGTACTTC. It specifies CASSPLGYEQYF. This chain links TRBV7-8 with TRBJ2-7; the D is unclear. Germline-derived CDR1 and CDR2 are SGHVS and FQNEAQ. The V and J ends lost 5 bases and 3 bases respectively, with 8 bases between them. The CDR3 runs to 12 residues. Complete variable domain (other parts from reference TRBV7-8 and TRBJ2-7): GAGVSQSPRYKVAKRGQDVALRCDPISGHVSLFWYQQALGQGPEFLTYFQNEAQLDKSGLPSDRFFAERPEGSVSTLKIQRTQQEDSAVYLCASSPLGYEQYFGPGTRLTVT.